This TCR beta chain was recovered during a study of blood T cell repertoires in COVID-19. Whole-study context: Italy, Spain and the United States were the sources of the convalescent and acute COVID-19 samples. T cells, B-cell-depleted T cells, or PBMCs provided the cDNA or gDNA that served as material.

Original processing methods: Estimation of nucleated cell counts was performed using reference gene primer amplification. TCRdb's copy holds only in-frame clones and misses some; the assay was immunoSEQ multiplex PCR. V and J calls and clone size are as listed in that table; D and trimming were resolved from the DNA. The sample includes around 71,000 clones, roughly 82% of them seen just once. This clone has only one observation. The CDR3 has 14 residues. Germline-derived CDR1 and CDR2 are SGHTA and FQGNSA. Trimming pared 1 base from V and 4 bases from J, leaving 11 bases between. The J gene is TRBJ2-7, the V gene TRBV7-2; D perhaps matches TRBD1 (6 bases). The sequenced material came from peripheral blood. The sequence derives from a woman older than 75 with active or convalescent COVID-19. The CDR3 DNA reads TGTGCCAGCAGCTTAGTTTCAGGGGATTACGAGCAGTACTTC. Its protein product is CASSLVSGDYEQYF.